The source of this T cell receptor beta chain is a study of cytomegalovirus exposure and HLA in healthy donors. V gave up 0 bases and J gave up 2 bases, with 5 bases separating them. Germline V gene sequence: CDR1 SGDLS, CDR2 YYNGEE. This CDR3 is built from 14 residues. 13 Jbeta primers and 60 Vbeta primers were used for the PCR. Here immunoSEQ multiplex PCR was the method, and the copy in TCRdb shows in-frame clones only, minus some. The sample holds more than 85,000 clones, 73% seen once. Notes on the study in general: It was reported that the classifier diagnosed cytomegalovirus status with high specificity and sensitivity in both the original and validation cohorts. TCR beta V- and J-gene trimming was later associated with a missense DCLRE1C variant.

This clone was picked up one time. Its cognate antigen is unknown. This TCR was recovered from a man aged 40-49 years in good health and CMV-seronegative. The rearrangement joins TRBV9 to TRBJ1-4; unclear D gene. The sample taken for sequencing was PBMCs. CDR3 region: CASSVDGTNEKLFF. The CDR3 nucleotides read TGTGCCAGCAGCGTAGACGGTACTAATGAAAAACTGTTTTTT. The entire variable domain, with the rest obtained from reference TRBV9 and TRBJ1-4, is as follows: DSGVTQTPKHLITATGQRVTLRCSPRSGDLSVYWYQQSLDQGLQFLIQYYNGEERAKGNILERFSAQQFPDLHSELNLSSLELGDSALYFCASSVDGTNEKLFFGSGTQLSVL.